This T cell receptor beta chain is drawn from a study of vaccination and CD4 T cells after COVID-19. The study sequenced cultured CD4+ T cell DNA using the Oncomine TCR Beta short-read assay. TCRdb reanalysed the PCR reads using MiXCR and keeps one entry per CDR3 protein. The sample holds some 1,600 distinct CDR3 sequences, around three quarters seen once. This sample's treatment: approximately nine-day PBMC culture with coronavirus spike peptide pools or control peptides (ViraFEST assay). In regard to this clonotype: No antigen is known for it.

The study, taken as a whole, reports: In convalescent patients, a median 86.3% of post-vaccine SARS-CoV-2-reactive clones appeared only after vaccination.

Germline V gene sequence: CDR1 SGHTA, CDR2 FQGNSA. V gave up 6 bases and J gave up 6 bases; unmatched junction bases: 11. The CDR3 spans 16 residues. The genes are TRBV7-2 and TRBJ2-1, with 10 bases identical to TRBD2. This TCR was sampled from a human donor who had recovered from COVID-19. This material consisted of CD4+ T cells from blood, cultured in vitro, taken after SARS-CoV-2 vaccination. The CDR3 DNA follows: TGTGCCAGCAGTTCGAGGAGCGGGGGGGCCTCCAATGAGCAGTTCTTC. Protein: CASSSRSGGASNEQFF.